Following are 10 T cell receptor beta chains from one sample sequenced in a study of blood T cell repertoires in COVID-19. Clones were read by immunoSEQ multiplex PCR, and TCRdb kept only the in-frame ones, dropping some. Found here are approximately 300,000 clones, around nine tenths of them singletons; the top ten hold 2.6%. Sequencing was performed on PBMCs or T cells enriched from blood (not recorded which). The receptors stem from a man aged 60 to 75 who had recovered from COVID-19.

This chain links TRBV12-5 with TRBJ1-5; 9 bases are a match to TRBD1. Germline CDR1 LGHNT, CDR2 FRNRAP. CDR3 length: 15 amino acids. Unmatched junction bases numbered 3, after V lost 6 bases and J lost 0 bases. The chain's CDR3 is CASGQGAVSNQPQHF. The CDR3 bases are TGTGCTAGTGGACAGGGGGCCGTTAGCAATCAGCCCCAGCATTTT.

The chain couples TRBV6-5 to TRBJ2-1, with 12 bases matching TRBD2. Germline CDR1 reads MNHEY; CDR2 reads SVGAGI. The V and J ends lost 1 base and 8 bases, in that order; junction bases with no gene match: 3. The CDR3 spans 15 residues. CDR3 sequence: CASSYFRTSGDEQFF. CDR3 in DNA: TGTGCCAGCAGTTACTTTCGGACTAGCGGGGATGAGCAGTTCTTC.

V gene TRBV5-1 combines with J gene TRBJ1-1, with D hard to call. V shed 4 bases and J shed 6 bases, with 19 bases lying between them. The germline V gene has CDR1 SGHRS and CDR2 YFSETQ. The CDR3 totals 15 residues. CDR3: CASSARTAPIAEAFF. The CDR3 region has the DNA TGCGCCAGCAGCGCTAGGACTGCCCCAATAGCTGAAGCTTTCTTT.

The V call is TRBV12-5, the J call TRBJ2-7; D may be TRBD2 (6 bases). Trimming stripped 4 bases from V and 3 bases from J, with 19 bases between. Germline assignment: CDR1 LGHNT and CDR2 FRNRAP. CDR3 length: 16 amino acids. CDR3 residues: CASGWLGGELGYEQYF. For the CDR3, the DNA is TGTGCTAGTGGTTGGTTGGGAGGAGAACTAGGCTACGAGCAGTACTTC.

The rearrangement links TRBV4-1 to TRBJ1-5; 8 positions agree with TRBD1. The CDR3 runs to 17 residues. Germline CDR1 reads MGHRA; CDR2 reads YSYEKL. Trimming at V came to 0 bases and at J to 6 bases, leaving 10 bases not matched to a gene. This CDR3 is CASSQEGQGIISQPQHF. The CDR3 nucleotides are TGCGCCAGCAGCCAAGAAGGACAGGGTATCATCTCTCAGCCCCAGCATTTT.

CDR3 sequence: CASSYTGDTEAFF. DNA of the CDR3: TGTGCCAGCAGTTACACAGGGGACACTGAAGCTTTCTTT. The chain carries TRBV6-2 or TRBV6-3 and TRBJ1-1; TRBD1 matches 7 bases. With 2 bases clipped from V and 3 bases from J, the junction kept 0 bases outside the gene matches. Germline values: CDR1 MNHEY, CDR2 SVGEGT. The CDR3 sequence is 13 residues long.

J is TRBJ2-1 and V is TRBV6-5, with D uncertain. The CDR3 contains 13 residues. Between the trimmed V and J ends, which lost 2 bases and 4 bases, there was a span of 6 bases. CDR1 and CDR2 from the germline V gene are MNHEY and SVGAGI. The CDR3 is CASSYPGYNEQFF. In DNA form, the CDR3 reads TGTGCCAGCAGTTACCCAGGATACAATGAGCAGTTCTTC.

The genes are TRBV6-5 and TRBJ2-7; possibly TRBD1 for D (6 bases). Germline V gene sequence: CDR1 MNHEY, CDR2 SVGAGI. Trimming cost V 6 bases and J 6 bases, with 21 bases left between them. The CDR3 is 15 residues long. The CDR3 DNA reads as TGTGCCAGCAGGTCAGGGGCCTCCGTGGTATCCGAGCAGTACTTC. This encodes CASRSGASVVSEQYF.

In nucleotides, the CDR3 is TGTGCCAGCAGCCCGCGGACGGGGGGCCATGAGCAGTTCTTC. Protein sequence: CASSPRTGGHEQFF. The rearrangement joins TRBV7-2 to TRBJ2-1; tentative D call: TRBD2 (7 bases). The CDR3 consists of 14 residues. V lost 5 bases, J lost 8 bases, and 16 bases lay in between. CDR1 and CDR2 from the germline V gene are SGHTA and FQGNSA.

The chain couples TRBV10-1 to TRBJ2-7, with 11 bases fitting TRBD1. V shed 2 bases, J shed 0 bases, and the junction held 0 bases outside the gene matches. Per germline, CDR1 WNHNN and CDR2 SYGVQD (reference sequence). The CDR3 length is 15 residues. CDR3 sequence (DNA): TGCGCCAGCAGTGAGGGGACAGGGGGCTCCTACGAGCAGTACTTC. Translation: CASSEGTGGSYEQYF.